This T cell receptor (beta chain) was profiled in a study of cytomegalovirus exposure and HLA in healthy donors. Notes on the study in general: A list of roughly 180 TCR beta chains associated with cytomegalovirus was given. Later analysis revealed greater clonal expansion in HLA-associated TCR beta chains than in equally common others. Reported performance of the classifier showed diagnosis of cytomegalovirus status with high specificity and sensitivity.

Germline-derived CDR1 and CDR2 are SGHRS and YFSETQ. CDR3 length equals 15 residues. This clone appeared a few times. The target antigen is unknown. The PCR contained 60 Vbeta and 13 Jbeta primers. TCRdb keeps only in-frame clones here, not all; method: immunoSEQ multiplex PCR. The repertoire has 180,000 or so clones, 76% of them found once; the top ten carry 2% to 3%. Material for sequencing was PBMCs. This TCR was sampled from a woman younger than 45 in good health and CMV-seropositive. The chain carries TRBV5-1 and TRBJ2-5; TRBD1 matches at 8 bases. Gene TRBJ2-7 matches the end of the DNA better, so the J call may be wrong. The DNA for the CDR3 is TGCGCCAGCAGCTTGGATGGCAGGGGGCCCTCCGAGCAGTACTTC. Protein product: CASSLDGRGPSEQYF.